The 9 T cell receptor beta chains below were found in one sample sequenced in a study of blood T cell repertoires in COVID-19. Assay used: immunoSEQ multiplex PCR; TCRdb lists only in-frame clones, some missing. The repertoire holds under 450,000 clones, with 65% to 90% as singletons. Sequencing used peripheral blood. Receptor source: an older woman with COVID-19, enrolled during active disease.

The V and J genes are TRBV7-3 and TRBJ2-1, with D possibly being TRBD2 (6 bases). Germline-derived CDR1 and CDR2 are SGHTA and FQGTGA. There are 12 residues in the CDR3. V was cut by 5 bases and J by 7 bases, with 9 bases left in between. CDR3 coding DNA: TGTGCCAGCAGCAACGCGGGGAATGAGCAGTTCTTC. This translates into CASSNAGNEQFF.

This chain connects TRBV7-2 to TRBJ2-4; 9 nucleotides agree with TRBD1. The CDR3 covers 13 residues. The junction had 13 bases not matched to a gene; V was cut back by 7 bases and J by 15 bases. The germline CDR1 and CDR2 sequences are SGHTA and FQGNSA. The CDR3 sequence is CASNTRQGGFRYF. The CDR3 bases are TGTGCCAGCAACACCAGACAGGGGGGCTTTCGGTACTTC.

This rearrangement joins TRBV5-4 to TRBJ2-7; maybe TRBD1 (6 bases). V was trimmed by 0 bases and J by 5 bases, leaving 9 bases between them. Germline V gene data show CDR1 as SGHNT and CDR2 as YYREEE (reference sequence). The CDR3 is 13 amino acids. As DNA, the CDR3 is TGTGCCAGCAGCTTGGCCCAGGGGAACGAGCAGTACTTC. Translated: CASSLAQGNEQYF.

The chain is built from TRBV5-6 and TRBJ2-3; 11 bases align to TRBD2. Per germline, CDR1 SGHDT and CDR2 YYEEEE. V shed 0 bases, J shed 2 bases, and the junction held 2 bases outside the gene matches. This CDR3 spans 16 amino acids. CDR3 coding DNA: TGTGCCAGCAGCTTGGAGACTAGCGGGGTCACAGATACGCAGTATTTT. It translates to CASSLETSGVTDTQYF. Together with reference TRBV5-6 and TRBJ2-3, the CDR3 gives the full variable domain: DAGVTQSPTHLIKTRGQQVTLRCSPKSGHDTVSWYQQALGQGPQFIFQYYEEEERQRGNFPDRFSGHQFPNYSSELNVNALLLGDSALYLCASSLETSGVTDTQYFGPGTRLTVL.

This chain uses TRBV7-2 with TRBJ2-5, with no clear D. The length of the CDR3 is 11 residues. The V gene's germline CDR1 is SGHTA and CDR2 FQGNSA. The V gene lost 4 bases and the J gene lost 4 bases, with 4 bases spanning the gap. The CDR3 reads CASSSGETQYF. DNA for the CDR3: TGTGCCAGCAGCTCCGGAGAGACCCAGTACTTC.

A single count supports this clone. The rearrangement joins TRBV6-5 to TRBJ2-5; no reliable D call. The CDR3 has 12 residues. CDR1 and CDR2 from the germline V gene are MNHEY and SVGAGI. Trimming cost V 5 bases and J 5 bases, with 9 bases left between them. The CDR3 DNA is TGTGCCAGCAGTCGGGTAAAGGAGACCCAGTACTTC. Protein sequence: CASSRVKETQYF.

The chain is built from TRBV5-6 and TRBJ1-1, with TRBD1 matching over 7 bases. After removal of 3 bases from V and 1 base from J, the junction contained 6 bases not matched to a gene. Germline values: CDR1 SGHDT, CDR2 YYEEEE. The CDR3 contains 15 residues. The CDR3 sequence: CASSSLYRGNTEAFF. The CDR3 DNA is TGTGCCAGCAGCTCCTTATACAGGGGGAACACTGAAGCTTTCTTT.

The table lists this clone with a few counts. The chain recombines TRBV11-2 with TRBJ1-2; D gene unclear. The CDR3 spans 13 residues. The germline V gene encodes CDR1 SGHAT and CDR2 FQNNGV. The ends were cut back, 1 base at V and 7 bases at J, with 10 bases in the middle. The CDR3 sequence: CASSLGVGGGYTF. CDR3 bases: TGTGCCAGCAGCTTAGGGGTAGGCGGTGGCTACACCTTC. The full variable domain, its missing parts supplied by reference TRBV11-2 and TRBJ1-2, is EAGVAQSPRYKIIEKRQSVAFWCNPISGHATLYWYQQILGQGPKLLIQFQNNGVVDDSQLPKDRFSAERLKGVDSTLKIQPAKLEDSAVYLCASSLGVGGGYTFGSGTRLTVV.

The CDR3 region has the DNA TGTGCCAGCACCTTAGGAGGGACGAACACTGAAGCTTTCTTT. Amino acid sequence: CASTLGGTNTEAFF. J is TRBJ1-1 and V is TRBV28; possibly TRBD1 for D (5 bases). This CDR3 contains 14 residues. V was cut by 7 bases and J by 1 base, with 13 bases left in between. Per the germline V gene, CDR1 is MDHEN and CDR2 is SYDVKM.